The clone carrying this TCR beta chain was counted a single time. The data were taken from a study of blood T cell repertoires in COVID-19. At the level of the study: From the United States, Italy and Spain came samples of acute and convalescent COVID-19. Sources were T cells, B-cell-depleted T cells, or PBMCs; the material itself was cDNA or gDNA.

Trimming pared 1 base from V and 10 bases from J, leaving 26 bases between. CDR1 SQVTM and CDR2 ANQGSEA come from the germline V gene. The CDR3 is 17 amino acids. Per the study methods: For nucleated cells, counts were estimated from reference gene primer amplification. Clones were read by immunoSEQ multiplex PCR, and TCRdb kept only the in-frame ones, dropping some. V, J and clone size are taken as reported in that table, and D and trimming were inferred from the DNA itself. The sample comprises some 130,000 clones, 70% to 85% of which are singletons, and 17% rests with the top ten. V is TRBV29-1 and J is TRBJ2-4; D possibly corresponds to TRBD2 (5 bases). Sequences were obtained from peripheral blood. The clonotype was recovered from a woman older than 75 with acute or convalescent COVID-19. The DNA for the CDR3 is TGCAGCGTTGAAGTCAGTCCTGCAGGCCAGTTAGGAGGAATTCAGTACTTC. This gives the protein CSVEVSPAGQLGGIQYF.